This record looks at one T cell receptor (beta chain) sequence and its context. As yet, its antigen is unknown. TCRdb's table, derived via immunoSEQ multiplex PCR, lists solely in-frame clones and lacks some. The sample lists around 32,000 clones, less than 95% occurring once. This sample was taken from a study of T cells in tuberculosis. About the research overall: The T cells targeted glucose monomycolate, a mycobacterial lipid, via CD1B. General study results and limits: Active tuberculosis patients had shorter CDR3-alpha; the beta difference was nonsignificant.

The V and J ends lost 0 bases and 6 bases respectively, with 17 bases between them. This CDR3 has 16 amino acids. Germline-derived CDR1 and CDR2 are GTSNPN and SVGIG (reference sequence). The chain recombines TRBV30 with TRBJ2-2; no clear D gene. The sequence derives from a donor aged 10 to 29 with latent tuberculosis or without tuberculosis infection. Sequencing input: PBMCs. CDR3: CAWSVPGPRGSGELFF. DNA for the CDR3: TGTGCCTGGAGTGTTCCGGGTCCCAGAGGCTCCGGGGAGCTGTTTTTT. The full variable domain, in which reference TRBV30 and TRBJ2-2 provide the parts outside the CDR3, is SQTIHQWPATLVQPVGSPLSLECTVEGTSNPNLYWYRQAAGRGLQLLFYSVGIGQISSEVPQNLSASRPQDRQFILSSKKLLLSDSGFYLCAWSVPGPRGSGELFFGEGSRLTVL.